One and the same sample provided the 30 T cell receptor beta chains below, sequenced in a study of cytomegalovirus exposure and HLA in healthy donors. The PCR had 60 Vbeta and 13 Jbeta primers. Measured with immunoSEQ multiplex PCR; TCRdb has only the in-frame clones, and not every one. The sample gives around 150,000 clones, around 79% of which show up once; 3.5% is in the top ten. Source material: PBMCs. The origin of the receptors is a human donor in good health.

This clone was counted a few times. The rearrangement joins TRBV5-1 to TRBJ2-1; D possibly corresponds to TRBD1 (6 bases). Per the germline V gene, CDR1 is SGHRS and CDR2 is YFSETQ. V lost 5 bases to trimming and J lost 6 bases, with 15 bases between them. CDR3 length: 14 residues. The CDR3 is CASSQGQRVNEQFF. The CDR3 DNA follows: TGCGCCAGCAGTCAGGGGCAGCGAGTCAATGAGCAGTTCTTC.

The CDR3, as DNA: TGTGCCAGCAGTTTGGCGGGACTAGCGGGAGGAACAGATACGCAGTATTTT. It yields the protein CASSLAGLAGGTDTQYF. This sequence joins TRBV28 and TRBJ2-3; 15 bases match TRBD2. CDR1 and CDR2 from the germline V gene are MDHEN and SYDVKM. The CDR3 consists of 17 residues. The V and J ends lost 3 bases and 3 bases, in that order; junction bases with no gene match: 4. Looking up the rest from reference TRBV28 and TRBJ2-3 gives the full variable domain: DVKVTQSSRYLVKRTGEKVFLECVQDMDHENMFWYRQDPGLGLRLIYFSYDVKMKEKGDIPEGYSVSREKKERFSLILESASTNQTSMYLCASSLAGLAGGTDTQYFGPGTRLTVL.

This chain joins TRBV9 and TRBJ2-5; D remains ambiguous. The J call may be in error: the DNA end matches TRBJ2-7 better. CDR3 length equals 14 residues. CDR1 and CDR2 (germline): SGDLS, YYNGEE. The CDR3 is CASSVAPTAYEQYF. The CDR3 nucleotides are TGTGCCAGCAGCGTAGCGCCAACAGCCTACGAGCAGTACTTC.

The table lists this clone with a few counts. CDR3 residues: CASSLSSGSGRQGTYGYTF. For the CDR3, the DNA is TGTGCCAGCAGCTTATCCTCTGGGTCCGGGAGACAGGGCACTTATGGCTACACCTTC. This chain joins TRBV7-2 and TRBJ1-2, with TRBD1 matching over 7 bases. Looked up from germline, CDR1 is SGHTA and CDR2 is FQGNSA. With 2 bases clipped from V and 5 bases from J, the junction kept 20 bases outside the gene matches. The CDR3 is 19 amino acids. Using reference TRBV7-2 and TRBJ1-2 for the parts outside the CDR3, the full variable domain is GAGVSQSPSNKVTEKGKDVELRCDPISGHTALYWYRQSLGQGLEFLIYFQGNSAPDKSGLPSDRFSAERTGGSVSTLTIQRTQQEDSAVYLCASSLSSGSGRQGTYGYTFGSGTRLTVV.

The chain uses TRBV10-3 and TRBJ2-5, with D hard to call. Germline V gene lookup returns CDR1 ENHRY and CDR2 SYGVKD. Deletions cut 7 bases from V and 1 base from J, with 4 bases between. The CDR3 runs 11 residues. Here the CDR3 reads CAITIQETQYF. The CDR3 region has the DNA TGTGCCATCACCATCCAAGAGACCCAGTACTTC.

CDR3 nucleotides: TGCAGCGTGGTAACAGGGTTAACGGACACTGAAGCTTTCTTT. Protein sequence: CSVVTGLTDTEAFF. This rearrangement joins TRBV29-1 to TRBJ1-1, with D possibly matching TRBD1 (6 bases). V was pared by 6 bases and J by 3 bases, with 17 bases between. The CDR3 sequence is 14 residues long. Per germline, CDR1 SQVTM and CDR2 ANQGSEA.

The chain joins TRBV19 to TRBJ2-1; a weak D match, TRBD1 (5 bases). The CDR3 contains 15 residues. CDR1 is LNHDA and CDR2 is SQIVND in the germline V gene (reference sequence). Trimming left V 1 base short and J 5 bases short, with 12 bases between. The CDR3 region has the DNA TGTGCCAGTAGTATAGGTCCAGGGCCCCACAATGAGCAGTTCTTC. Its protein is CASSIGPGPHNEQFF.

The rearrangement uses TRBV10-2 and TRBJ1-5; the D is unclear. The V end lost 7 bases, the J end lost 5 bases, and 15 bases lay between the germline ends. Germline V gives CDR1 WSHSY, CDR2 SAAADI. The CDR3 has 14 amino acids. CDR3 region: CASTIDISYQPQHF. As DNA, the CDR3 is TGCGCCAGCACTATCGACATATCTTATCAGCCCCAGCATTTT.

The chain combines TRBV4-2 with TRBJ1-5; D uncertain. The germline V gene encodes CDR1 LGHNA and CDR2 YNFKEQ. The CDR3 is 17 amino acids. Trimming shortened V by 0 bases and J by 0 bases, and 12 bases separated the two germline ends. The CDR3 loop is CASSQDWRQFSNQPQHF. In nucleotides, the CDR3 is TGTGCCAGCAGCCAAGATTGGCGGCAGTTTAGCAATCAGCCCCAGCATTTT.

This clone was detected once. The chain joins TRBV7-9 to TRBJ2-7, with TRBD1 as a possible D gene (5 bases). Trimming took off 1 base at V and 0 bases at J, with 16 bases between the two ends. This CDR3 spans 17 amino acids. From germline, CDR1 is SEHNR and CDR2 FQNEAQ (reference sequence). CDR3 residues: CASSLDRGEKISYEQYF. CDR3 nucleotide sequence: TGTGCCAGCAGCTTAGATAGGGGCGAAAAGATCTCCTACGAGCAGTACTTC.

This clone was counted only a few times. This chain links TRBV7-8 with TRBJ2-5; D call uncertain. The CDR3 contains 10 residues. Trimming took off 8 bases at V and 5 bases at J, with 6 bases between the two ends. Germline V gene sequence: CDR1 SGHVS, CDR2 FQNEAQ. CDR3 nucleotides: TGTGCCAGCGTTCGGGAGACCCAGTACTTC. This codes for CASVRETQYF.

CDR3 sequence reads: CASSFGRTNYGYTF. The DNA for the CDR3 is TGTGCCAGCAGCTTTGGGAGGACTAACTATGGCTACACCTTC. This chain joins TRBV5-4 and TRBJ1-2; D unresolved. Trimming cost V 2 bases and J 0 bases, with 8 bases left between them. The germline CDR1 and CDR2 sequences are SGHNT and YYREEE (reference sequence). The CDR3 has 14 residues.

This clone was seen only once. V and J are TRBV6-1 and TRBJ2-7; the match to TRBD1 covers 9 bases. V shed 6 bases and J 9 bases; nucleotides not matched to a gene: 12. CDR3 length: 14 residues. From germline, CDR1 is MNHNS and CDR2 SASEGT. In DNA form, the CDR3 reads TGTGCCAGCAGGAAGGAGGGACAGGGAGTCTCGCAGTACTTC. Encoded protein: CASRKEGQGVSQYF.

The chain recombines TRBV10-1 with TRBJ2-1; 8 nucleotides agree with TRBD1. J lost 8 bases, V lost 0 bases, and 3 bases had no gene match. The germline gives CDR1 WNHNN, CDR2 SYGVQD (reference sequence). The CDR3 is 14 amino acids. This chain's CDR3 is CASSESGQVYEQFF. The CDR3 DNA sequence: TGCGCCAGCAGTGAGTCGGGACAGGTCTATGAGCAGTTCTTC.

The genes are TRBV4-1 and TRBJ1-5; D remains unclear. Germline assignment: CDR1 MGHRA and CDR2 YSYEKL. This CDR3 is 15 amino acids long. V dropped 8 bases and J dropped 1 base, with 15 bases sitting between them. For the CDR3, the DNA is TGCGCCAGCGGTGAGGGTATAGGGAGCAATCAGCCCCAGCATTTT. This sequence encodes CASGEGIGSNQPQHF.

This chain links TRBV27 with TRBJ1-2; 7 nucleotides align to TRBD1. The CDR3 contains 14 residues. CDR1 and CDR2 (germline): MNHEY, SMNVEV (reference sequence). V trimming: 6 bases; J trimming: 0 bases; junction bases outside the gene matches: 4. The CDR3 nucleotides are TGTGCCAGCAGGAGGGACAGAACTAACTATGGCTACACCTTC. Protein: CASRRDRTNYGYTF.

The rearrangement links TRBV4-2 to TRBJ1-4; 7 nucleotides align to TRBD1. This CDR3 is 14 amino acids long. The V and J ends lost 5 bases and 5 bases, in that order; junction bases with no gene match: 5. Per the germline V gene, CDR1 is LGHNA and CDR2 is YNFKEQ. The CDR3 sequence is CASSVNRGNEKLFF. DNA for the CDR3: TGTGCCAGCAGCGTCAACAGGGGAAATGAAAAACTGTTTTTT.

The chain joins TRBV5-6 to TRBJ2-2, with 9 bases fitting TRBD1. Germline V gene lookup returns CDR1 SGHDT and CDR2 YYEEEE. J lost 6 bases, V lost 1 base, and 4 bases had no gene match. This CDR3 contains 15 residues. The CDR3 spells CASSLSGQGAGELFF. In DNA, the CDR3 is TGTGCCAGCAGCTTGTCGGGACAGGGAGCCGGGGAGCTGTTTTTT.

This chain connects TRBV27 to TRBJ2-7, with D perhaps TRBD1 (6 bases). Germline lookup yields CDR1 MNHEY and CDR2 SMNVEV (reference sequence). Between the trimmed V and J ends, which lost 1 base and 2 bases, there was a span of 12 bases. This CDR3 has 15 amino acids. The CDR3 reads CASSLLAGVAYEQYF. In DNA form, the CDR3 reads TGTGCCAGCAGTTTATTAGCAGGGGTAGCCTACGAGCAGTACTTC.

The chain combines TRBV4-3 with TRBJ1-1; D remains unclear. Germline loops: CDR1 LGHNA, CDR2 YSLEER. Trimming cost V 1 base and J 3 bases, with 27 bases left between them. CDR3 size: 20 residues. Here the CDR3 reads CASSQGPVAVMWRIHTEAFF. CDR3 in DNA: TGCGCCAGCAGCCAAGGGCCGGTGGCGGTGATGTGGAGGATCCACACTGAAGCTTTCTTT.

V and J are TRBV27 and TRBJ1-3; D call uncertain. The germline gives CDR1 MNHEY, CDR2 SMNVEV (reference sequence). V lost 5 bases, J lost 4 bases, and 18 bases lay in between. CDR3 length: 16 residues. CDR3 sequence: CASSPFPGIAGNTIYF. CDR3 bases: TGTGCCAGCAGTCCCTTCCCGGGGATTGCGGGAAACACCATATATTTT.

The genes are TRBV28 and TRBJ2-7; 7 positions match TRBD1. Germline V lookup: CDR1 MDHEN, CDR2 SYDVKM. The CDR3 has 15 residues. J gave up 7 bases and V 4 bases, and 13 bases lay outside the gene matches. The CDR3 reads CASSSDRNLLWEQYF. The CDR3 DNA reads as TGTGCCAGCAGTTCGGACAGGAATCTGCTCTGGGAGCAGTACTTC.

J is TRBJ2-2 and V is TRBV30; 12 nucleotides align to TRBD1. The trim removed 3 bases at V and 5 bases at J, leaving 7 bases unmatched. Germline values: CDR1 GTSNPN, CDR2 SVGIG (reference sequence). CDR3 size: 16 residues. Here the CDR3 reads CAWSGGTGGETGELFF. CDR3 DNA sequence: TGTGCCTGGAGCGGTGGGACAGGGGGCGAGACCGGGGAGCTGTTTTTT.

The genes are TRBV7-3 and TRBJ2-3; a weak D match, TRBD1 (6 bases). Germline CDR1 SGHTA, CDR2 FQGTGA. V lost 3 bases to trimming and J lost 6 bases, with 19 bases between them. The CDR3 runs 16 residues. The CDR3 DNA follows: TGTGCCAGCAGCTTTACCGGGACACAGGGCTTGGATACGCAGTATTTT. Protein sequence: CASSFTGTQGLDTQYF.

There are a few counts of this clone. The rearrangement uses TRBV7-2 and TRBJ2-3; 7 bases agree with TRBD2. The germline CDR1 and CDR2 sequences are SGHTA and FQGNSA. The V and J ends lost 0 bases and 1 base, in that order; junction bases with no gene match: 4. The CDR3 loop spans 16 amino acids. Here the CDR3 reads CASSLAPGGGTDTQYF. DNA of the CDR3: TGTGCCAGCAGCTTAGCCCCGGGAGGAGGCACAGATACGCAGTATTTT.

V gene TRBV9 combines with J gene TRBJ1-1, with D uncertain. The CDR3 is 14 amino acids. Germline V CDR1 and CDR2: SGDLS, YYNGEE. The V gene lost 4 bases and the J gene lost 0 bases, with 10 bases spanning the gap. The CDR3 loop reads CASSPRGLNTEAFF. CDR3 in DNA: TGTGCCAGCAGCCCTCGAGGGCTGAACACTGAAGCTTTCTTT.

The chain links TRBV6-1 to TRBJ1-1, with D unresolved. CDR1 is MNHNS, CDR2 SASEGT, per germline. The CDR3 contains 13 residues. Trimming removed 8 bases from V and 3 bases from J, with 13 bases in between. Here the CDR3 DNA reads TGTGCCAGCGCAACGAAGAGGGACACTGAAGCTTTCTTT. The encoded protein is CASATKRDTEAFF.

The J gene is TRBJ2-1, the V gene TRBV29-1; TRBD2 matches 10 bases. CDR1 SQVTM and CDR2 ANQGSEA come from the germline V gene. V lost 7 bases, J lost 0 bases, and 6 bases stayed unmatched. The length of the CDR3 is 15 residues. Written as DNA, the CDR3 is TGCAGCGCCGCTAGCGGGAGCAGCTCCTACAATGAGCAGTTCTTC. This translates into CSAASGSSSYNEQFF.

The chain is built from TRBV5-6 and TRBJ1-4; D is unresolved. The CDR3 loop spans 14 amino acids. V was clipped by 3 bases and J by 7 bases, with 13 bases between them. Germline assignment: CDR1 SGHDT and CDR2 YYEEEE. The CDR3 nucleotides read TGTGCCAGCAGCTCCCTGCGGAACGGTGAAAAACTGTTTTTT. Protein sequence: CASSSLRNGEKLFF.

In its sample, this clone was seen once. V is TRBV18 and J is TRBJ2-7, with 7 bases that match TRBD1. Germline assignment: CDR1 KGHSH and CDR2 LQKENI. Trimming took 3 bases from V and 5 from J; bases not matched to a gene: 7. The CDR3 sequence is 14 residues long. CDR3 loop: CASSPLDRAHEQYF. DNA for the CDR3: TGTGCCAGCTCACCCTTAGACAGGGCCCACGAGCAGTACTTC.